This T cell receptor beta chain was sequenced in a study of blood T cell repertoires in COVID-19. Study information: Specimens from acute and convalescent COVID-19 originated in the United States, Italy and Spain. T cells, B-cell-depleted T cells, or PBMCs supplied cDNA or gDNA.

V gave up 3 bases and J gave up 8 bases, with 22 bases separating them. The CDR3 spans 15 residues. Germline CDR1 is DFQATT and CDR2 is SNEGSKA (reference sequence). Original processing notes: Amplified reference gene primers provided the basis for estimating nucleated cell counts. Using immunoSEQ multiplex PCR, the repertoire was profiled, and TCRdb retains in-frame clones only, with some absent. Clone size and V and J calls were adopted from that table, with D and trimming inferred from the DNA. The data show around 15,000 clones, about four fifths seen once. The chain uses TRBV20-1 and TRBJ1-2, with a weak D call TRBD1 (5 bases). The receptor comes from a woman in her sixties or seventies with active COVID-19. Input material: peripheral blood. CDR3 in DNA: TGCAGTGCTAGTAGTCAGGGCCGCTCCGGGGGGGGCTACACCTTC. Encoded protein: CSASSQGRSGGGYTF.